Presented here are 11 T cell receptor beta chains from one specimen sequenced in a study of identical twins. TCRdb ran MiXCR on the 5' RACE reads and lists one entry per CDR3 protein. The sample lists 1.5 million to 2 million distinct CDR3 sequences; more than 30% were seen once. Material: cord blood. The receptor set was obtained from a newborn girl in good health.

The J gene is TRBJ2-1, the V gene TRBV6-5; D is perhaps TRBD2 (5 bases). V was trimmed by 0 bases and J by 5 bases, leaving 14 bases between them. Per the germline V gene, CDR1 is MNHEY and CDR2 is SVGAGI. The CDR3 loop spans 16 amino acids. The CDR3 region is CASSYSRVKSNNEQFF. CDR3 bases: TGTGCCAGCAGTTACTCGAGGGTGAAGAGCAACAATGAGCAGTTCTTC.

The V call is TRBV20-1, the J call TRBJ1-4, with 7 positions matching TRBD1. Germline assignment: CDR1 DFQATT and CDR2 SNEGSKA (reference sequence). The junction had 9 bases not matched to a gene; V was cut back by 3 bases and J by 5 bases. The CDR3 runs 15 residues. The CDR3 sequence is CSARSPGQLNEKLFF. Here the CDR3 DNA reads TGCAGTGCTAGGTCCCCGGGACAGCTCAATGAAAAACTGTTTTTT.

This clonotype was counted between two and nine times. The chain links TRBV11-2 to TRBJ2-7, with D possibly being TRBD2 (5 bases). Germline V gene data show CDR1 as SGHAT and CDR2 as FQNNGV. This CDR3 spans 12 amino acids. Trimming pared 5 bases from V and 9 bases from J, leaving 14 bases between. The CDR3 protein is CASSEGLFRQYF. CDR3 bases: TGTGCCAGCAGCGAGGGTCTCTTTCGGCAGTACTTC.

In this sample, this clonotype turned up a few times. This sequence joins TRBV11-2 and TRBJ2-5, with unresolved D. Germline values: CDR1 SGHAT, CDR2 FQNNGV. This CDR3 contains 14 residues. Between the trimmed V and J ends, which lost 5 bases and 0 bases, there was a span of 10 bases. Here the CDR3 DNA reads TGTGCCAGCAGCCCTCGGCGAGACCAAGAGACCCAGTACTTC. Translated, it gives CASSPRRDQETQYF.

The genes are TRBV20-1 and TRBJ2-3, with 9 bases lining up with TRBD2. The V gene end was trimmed by 0 bases and the J gene end by 1 base; junction bases not matched to a gene: 5. Germline loops: CDR1 DFQATT, CDR2 SNEGSKA (reference sequence). The CDR3 runs to 16 residues. CDR3 residues: CSARDDKREGTDTQYF. The CDR3 DNA follows: TGCAGTGCTAGAGACGATAAGCGGGAGGGCACAGATACGCAGTATTTT.

This clonotype was recorded many times. CDR3 sequence (DNA): TGTGCCAGCAGCCAACTGACGGGACTAGCGGGTCACAATGAGCAGTTCTTC. Translation: CASSQLTGLAGHNEQFF. The rearrangement uses TRBV3-1 and TRBJ2-1; 12 nucleotides line up with TRBD2. Germline trimming cut 2 bases from V and 5 bases from J; bases unmatched to any gene: 7. CDR1 and CDR2 from the germline V gene are LGHDT and YNNKEL (reference sequence). The CDR3 is made up of 17 amino acids.

This clonotype was seen a handful of times. This sequence joins TRBV20-1 and TRBJ2-7; TRBD1 aligns across 9 bases. The junction had 11 bases not matched to a gene; V was cut back by 5 bases and J by 6 bases. CDR3 length: 14 residues. CDR1 is DFQATT, CDR2 SNEGSKA, per germline (reference sequence). The CDR3 here is CSAPPRQGGSEQYF. The CDR3 bases are TGCAGTGCTCCGCCTAGACAGGGGGGCAGCGAGCAGTACTTC.

The chain recombines TRBV15 with TRBJ1-5; unclear D gene. The V and J ends lost 7 bases and 0 bases respectively, with 13 bases between them. Germline loops: CDR1 LNHNV, CDR2 YYDKDF (reference sequence). This CDR3 region has 15 residues. CDR3 bases: TGTGCCACCAATCATGAGAGGGTTAGCAATCAGCCCCAGCATTTT. This translates into CATNHERVSNQPQHF.

The rearrangement joins TRBV27 to TRBJ1-6; D is perhaps TRBD1 (6 bases). The CDR3 loop spans 17 amino acids. Trimming removed 3 bases at V and 2 bases at J, with 14 bases between. CDR1 MNHEY and CDR2 SMNVEV come from the germline V gene (reference sequence). Written as DNA, the CDR3 is TGTGCCAGCAGTTTTCGGGGGCGAGATACCTATAATTCACCCCTCCACTTT. This codes for CASSFRGRDTYNSPLHF.

This clonotype was observed many times. The V and J genes are TRBV5-5 and TRBJ2-7; D is unresolved. From germline, CDR1 is SGHKS and CDR2 YYEKEE (reference sequence). The CDR3 totals 12 residues. Trimming removed 7 bases from V and 2 bases from J, with 10 bases in between. The CDR3 DNA sequence: TGTGCCAGCTCACGACCCACCTACGAGCAGTACTTC. Protein sequence: CASSRPTYEQYF.

A few counts support this clonotype. The chain combines TRBV6-1 with TRBJ2-3; 9 bases match TRBD1. Germline lookup yields CDR1 MNHNS and CDR2 SASEGT. Unmatched junction bases numbered 9, after V lost 8 bases and J lost 6 bases. CDR3 length: 14 amino acids. The CDR3 sequence: CASRTGAYGDTQYF. The CDR3 region has the DNA TGTGCCAGCCGGACAGGGGCCTACGGGGATACGCAGTATTTT.